These 24 T cell receptor beta chains share one sample of origin, sequenced in a study of T cells in women clearing cervical HPV infection. Sequenced by immunoSEQ multiplex PCR; TCRdb stores in-frame clones only, minus some. The sample has approximately 41,000 clones. The sample comprised blood buffy coat. The receptors derive from a woman between 18 and 75 years old with a cervical HPV16 infection that either progressed to CIN3+ or cleared (not recorded which).

With respect to this clone: Coverage ceases 3 residues before the CDR3 finishes, and the germline J gene fills in the end. V gene TRBV19 combines with J gene TRBJ1-1; D unclear. CDR1 LNHDA and CDR2 SQIVND come from the germline V gene (reference sequence). The CDR3 runs to 14 residues. V shed 4 bases and J shed 6 bases, with 15 bases lying between them. CDR3 DNA, as far as it was read: TGTGCCAGTAGTACTACGATGCGTTTACCTGAA. Its translation: CASSTTMRLPE. The whole CDR3 region reads CASSTTMRLPEAFF.

With regard to this clone: The read terminates 3 residues before the CDR3 end, so the remaining end is supplied by the germline J gene. The chain employs TRBV7-6 and TRBJ1-3, with a possible D match to TRBD1 (5 bases). Trimming stripped 6 bases from V and 1 base from J, with 13 bases between. This CDR3 contains 15 residues. CDR1 and CDR2 (germline): SGHVS, FNYEAQ. The CDR3 sequence is CASRRGPSSGNTIYF. CDR3 DNA (partial): TGTGCCAGCAGGCGGGGACCATCATCTGGAAACACC.

CDR3 DNA, as far as it was read: TGCGCCAGCAGCCTGGCAGGGGGTGAGATAGATGAG. Translating it yields CASSLAGGEIDE. The complete CDR3 protein is CASSLAGGEIDEQFF. The rearrangement links TRBV4-1 to TRBJ2-1; 7 bases align to TRBD1. The sequence runs out 3 residues before the end of the CDR3; the remainder is reconstructed from the germline J gene. The CDR3 length is 15 residues. V shed 4 bases, J shed 8 bases, and the junction held 11 bases outside the gene matches. Looked up from germline, CDR1 is MGHRA and CDR2 is YSYEKL.

Note on this clone: The read halts 3 residues ahead of the CDR3 end, with the missing end drawn from the germline J gene. J is TRBJ2-1 and V is TRBV7-6; possibly TRBD2 for D (6 bases). CDR3 length equals 15 residues. Trimming cost V 6 bases and J 5 bases, with 17 bases left between them. Germline loops: CDR1 SGHVS, CDR2 FNYEAQ. CDR3 DNA (partial): TGTGCCAGCAGTCGAGGAGGGGTGGGCAACAATGAG. This translates into CASSRGGVGNNE. The complete CDR3 protein is CASSRGGVGNNEQFF.

As for this clone: The sequence runs out 3 residues before the end of the CDR3; the remainder is reconstructed from the germline J gene. This sequence joins TRBV28 and TRBJ2-5, with TRBD2 identical over 7 bases. This CDR3 is built from 17 residues. CDR1 is MDHEN and CDR2 is SYDVKM in the germline V gene. Losses at the gene ends were 3 bases for V and 3 bases for J; bases not matched to a gene: 13. Here the CDR3 reads CASSLPQPGLLEETQYF. The sequenced part of the CDR3 DNA is TGTGCCAGCAGTTTGCCCCAGCCGGGACTACTGGAAGAGACC.

Concerning this clone itself: The read ends 3 residues before the CDR3 terminus; that terminus is restored from the germline J gene. The chain employs TRBV7-6 and TRBJ2-7; weak D call: TRBD1 (5 bases). The CDR3 has 16 amino acids. V was shortened by 4 bases and J by 6 bases, with 22 bases between the two germline ends. The germline V gene encodes CDR1 SGHVS and CDR2 FNYEAQ. The sequenced part of the CDR3 DNA is TGTGCCAGCAGCTCTATAAGGGGCGCTATCGTGTTCGAG. Encoded protein: CASSSIRGAIVFE. The whole CDR3 protein is CASSSIRGAIVFEQYF.

The CDR3 bases that were read are TGTGCCAGCAGCTTAGCTCGAGCGGGAGGGCGCGACACAGATACG. Translated: CASSLARAGGRDTDT. The complete CDR3 sequence is CASSLARAGGRDTDTQYF. This rearrangement joins TRBV7-2 to TRBJ2-3; 10 bases map to TRBD2. Read coverage stops 3 residues before the CDR3 terminus; the germline J gene supplies the remainder. CDR3 length equals 18 residues. Germline lookup yields CDR1 SGHTA and CDR2 FQGNSA. Germline trimming cut 0 bases from V and 2 bases from J; bases unmatched to any gene: 8.

Notes on this clone: The read stops 3 residues short of the end of the CDR3; the missing end is completed from the germline J gene. This chain joins TRBV2 and TRBJ2-1, with D unclear. Germline loops: CDR1 SNHLY, CDR2 FYNNEI. The CDR3 sequence is 13 residues long. V dropped 4 bases and J dropped 5 bases, with 9 bases sitting between them. The sequenced part of the CDR3 DNA is TGTGCCAGCAGTGTAGTCTCTAACAATGAG. Its translation is CASSVVSNNE. The CDR3 in full is CASSVVSNNEQFF.

Turning to this clone: Sequencing ends 3 residues short of the CDR3 end; the germline J gene provides the rest. V gene TRBV5-1 combines with J gene TRBJ2-7; TRBD1 might be the D (5 bases). This CDR3 has 14 amino acids. Per the germline V gene, CDR1 is SGHRS and CDR2 is YFSETQ. V shed 7 bases and J shed 2 bases, with 16 bases lying between them. CDR3 DNA (partial): TGCGCCAGCCCATGCCCAGGGTTCCCCTACGAG. Translating it yields CASPCPGFPYE. The whole CDR3 protein reads CASPCPGFPYEQYF.

About this clone: The read ends 3 residues shy of where the CDR3 ends; the end is completed using the germline J gene. The V and J genes are TRBV5-1 and TRBJ1-4; 9 bases are shared with TRBD1. Germline CDR1 reads SGHRS; CDR2 reads YFSETQ. The J segment lost 8 bases and the V segment lost 4 bases, leaving 9 bases of the junction unmatched. This CDR3 is built from 15 residues. The DNA read from the CDR3 is TGCGCCAGCAGCCCCCTGCCAGGACAGGGGGAAAAA. This sequence encodes CASSPLPGQGEK. The entire CDR3 protein is CASSPLPGQGEKLFF.

As concerns this clone: The DNA ends 3 residues before the CDR3 does, and the rest of the CDR3 is filled in from the germline J gene. This chain links TRBV2 with TRBJ1-3; a possible D gene is TRBD1 (6 bases). The germline V and J ends were trimmed by 6 bases and 8 bases, with 11 bases remaining between them. Germline V lookup: CDR1 SNHLY, CDR2 FYNNEI. The CDR3 sequence is 12 residues long. CDR3 residues: CASSPEGDTIYF. The covered CDR3 bases are TGTGCCAGCAGCCCCGAGGGGGACACC.

In regard to this clone: Coverage ceases 3 residues before the CDR3 finishes, and the germline J gene fills in the end. V usage is TRBV10-3 and J usage is TRBJ1-1; TRBD1 aligns across 7 bases. Per germline, CDR1 ENHRY and CDR2 SYGVKD. The CDR3 extends over 13 amino acids. J was trimmed by 4 bases and V by 8 bases; bases with no gene match: 7. CDR3: CAIGRQGGTEAFF. The sequenced part of the CDR3 DNA is TGTGCCATCGGTCGACAGGGTGGCACTGAA.

As for this clone: The read comes to an end 3 residues before the CDR3 does, leaving the germline J gene to fill in the end. The rearrangement joins TRBV30 to TRBJ2-3; TRBD1 matches 10 bases. This CDR3 contains 15 residues. With 4 bases clipped from V and 3 bases from J, the junction kept 7 bases outside the gene matches. The germline V gene has CDR1 GTSNPN and CDR2 SVGIG (reference sequence). The CDR3 is CAWTWTGGGTDTQYF. The CDR3 bases that were read are TGTGCCTGGACTTGGACAGGGGGGGGGACAGATACG.

As regards this clone: The read ends 3 residues shy of where the CDR3 ends; the end is completed using the germline J gene. V gene TRBV5-1 combines with J gene TRBJ2-2, with 8 bases lining up with TRBD2. There are 16 residues in the CDR3. Germline trimming cut 4 bases from V and 5 bases from J; bases unmatched to any gene: 10. The V gene's germline CDR1 is SGHRS and CDR2 YFSETQ. Partial CDR3 DNA: TGCGCCAGCAGCCCGCCGGGGGGGGATGAGACCGGGGAG. It is translated as CASSPPGGDETGE. The whole CDR3 is CASSPPGGDETGELFF.

As for this clone: The read comes to an end 3 residues before the CDR3 does, leaving the germline J gene to fill in the end. The chain is built from TRBV7-9 and TRBJ1-4, with a tentative D call TRBD1 (6 bases). V was trimmed by 8 bases and J by 8 bases, leaving 21 bases between them. Germline CDR1 reads SEHNR; CDR2 reads FQNEAQ (reference sequence). The CDR3 consists of 15 residues. Incomplete CDR3 DNA: TGTGCCAGCCGGAGCCCAGGGGAAGGAAAAGAAAAA. This gives the protein CASRSPGEGKEK. The complete CDR3 reads CASRSPGEGKEKLFF.

Here the CDR3 reads CSAGRQGAKGTDTQYF. The CDR3 DNA, read in part, is TGCAGTGCGGGGAGACAGGGGGCGAAGGGCACAGATACG. The chain links TRBV20-1 to TRBJ2-3, with 10 positions matching TRBD1. Coverage ceases 3 residues before the CDR3 finishes, and the germline J gene fills in the end. The CDR3 runs 16 residues. Germline CDR1 is DFQATT and CDR2 is SNEGSKA (reference sequence). The V segment lost 6 bases and the J segment 1 base; nucleotides outside the gene matches: 10.

About this clone: The read is 3 residues too short to cover the CDR3 end, so that end is filled in from the germline J gene. The V gene is TRBV19, the J gene TRBJ2-1; D unclear. The germline V gene has CDR1 LNHDA and CDR2 SQIVND (reference sequence). This CDR3 has 15 amino acids. V shed 2 bases and J shed 0 bases, with 8 bases lying between them. CDR3 DNA, as far as it was read: TGTGCCAGTAGTATACTGGGCTCCTCCTACAATGAG. It yields the protein CASSILGSSYNE. The entire CDR3 is CASSILGSSYNEQFF.

As regards this clone: The missing CDR3 end, 3 residues past where the read stops, is filled in from the germline J gene. This rearrangement joins TRBV7-7 to TRBJ2-1; perhaps TRBD2 as D (6 bases). The CDR3 sequence is 15 residues long. From germline, CDR1 is SSHAT and CDR2 FNYEAQ (reference sequence). V was clipped by 1 base and J by 7 bases, with 14 bases between them. CDR3 residues: CASSLVEGLGNEQFF. CDR3 DNA, as far as it was read: TGTGCCAGCAGCTTAGTAGAGGGACTGGGGAATGAG.

A note on this clone: The observed sequence ends 3 residues before the CDR3 terminus, with the missing tail filled in from the germline J gene. The chain couples TRBV7-9 to TRBJ2-3, with D hard to call. The ends were cut back, 2 bases at V and 0 bases at J, with 6 bases in the middle. Germline V lookup: CDR1 SEHNR, CDR2 FQNEAQ (reference sequence). The CDR3 runs 14 residues. This CDR3 reads CASSLTPSTDTQYF. Partial CDR3 DNA: TGTGCCAGCAGCTTAACTCCCAGCACAGATACG.

As concerns this clone: The read stops 3 residues short of the end of the CDR3; the missing end is completed from the germline J gene. The chain employs TRBV2 and TRBJ2-1; 8 bases align to TRBD1. Trimming took 9 bases from V and 9 from J; bases not matched to a gene: 16. This CDR3 is built from 15 residues. The germline V gene encodes CDR1 SNHLY and CDR2 FYNNEI. The CDR3 loop reads CASGAGQGRGREQFF. The covered CDR3 bases are TGTGCCAGTGGGGCAGGACAGGGAAGGGGCCGTGAG.

About this clone itself: Read coverage stops 3 residues before the CDR3 terminus; the germline J gene supplies the remainder. V is TRBV7-3 and J is TRBJ2-1; 7 bases agree with TRBD2. With V trimmed by 5 bases and J by 0 bases, 7 bases remained unmatched. This CDR3 region has 16 residues. Germline assignment: CDR1 SGHTA and CDR2 FQGTGA. CDR3 DNA (partial): TGTGCCAGCAGCCCAGAGCGGGATATCTCCTACAATGAG. This gives the protein CASSPERDISYNE. The whole CDR3 sequence reads CASSPERDISYNEQFF.

Comment on this clone: Coverage ceases 3 residues before the CDR3 finishes, and the germline J gene fills in the end. The chain joins TRBV19 to TRBJ2-2, with TRBD1 as a possible D gene (6 bases). CDR1 and CDR2 (germline): LNHDA, SQIVND (reference sequence). CDR3 length equals 13 residues. Trimming removed 7 bases from V and 4 bases from J, with 10 bases in between. CDR3 bases read: TGTGCCAGTAACAGGGAACGCACCGGGGAG. Its translation: CASNRERTGE. The full CDR3 protein is CASNRERTGELFF.

Comment on this clone: The read terminates 3 residues ahead of where the CDR3 ends, so the germline J gene completes it. The gene calls are TRBV11-1 and TRBJ2-3; 9 nucleotides align to TRBD1. The CDR3 spans 15 residues. Trimming cost V 3 bases and J 1 base; bases outside gene matches: 2. Germline lookup yields CDR1 SGHAT and CDR2 FQDESV (reference sequence). The DNA read from the CDR3 is TGTGCCAGCAGCTTTCGACAGGGGGGCACAGATACG. This sequence encodes CASSFRQGGTDT. The entire CDR3 protein is CASSFRQGGTDTQYF. Combining the CDR3 with reference TRBV11-1 and TRBJ2-3 gives the whole variable domain EAEVAQSPRYKITEKSQAVAFWCDPISGHATLYWYRQILGQGPELLVQFQDESVVDDSQLPKDRFSAERLKGVDSTLKIQPAELGDSAMYLCASSFRQGGTDTQYFGPGTRLTVL.

Note on this clone: The DNA ends 3 residues before the CDR3 does, and the rest of the CDR3 is filled in from the germline J gene. The chain employs TRBV7-9 and TRBJ2-7, with D possibly TRBD1 on 5 matching bases. V shed 3 bases and J shed 5 bases, with 17 bases lying between them. This CDR3 is built from 15 residues. Germline CDR1 reads SEHNR; CDR2 reads FQNEAQ (reference sequence). CDR3 sequence reads: CASSLGRVISDEQYF. CDR3 DNA (partial): TGTGCCAGCAGCTTGGGCAGGGTAATATCCGACGAG.